This T cell receptor beta chain was identified in a study of immune evolution from preneoplasia to lung adenocarcinoma. General study results and limits: Top clone frequencies peaked in normal lung, apparently declining through invasive adenocarcinoma. T cell clonality was higher in KRAS-mutant than EGFR-mutant or wild-type nodules. Later-stage lesions appeared to have more T cells, more diversity, less clonality.

Premalignant or tumor cells were enriched by macro-dissection after pathologic assessment. J lost 5 bases, V lost 5 bases, and 14 bases had no gene match. CDR3 length equals 17 residues. Germline CDR1 reads LNHDA; CDR2 reads SQIVND (reference sequence). Only in-frame clones appear in the TCRdb table, and some are missing; sequencing was by immunoSEQ multiplex PCR. The sample has roughly 8,300 clones; over 75% are singletons. As regards this clone: Antigen specificity is unknown.

The sequence came from a person aged 65 to 79 with lung adenocarcinoma. The chain has TRBV19 and TRBJ2-5; 10 bases agree with TRBD1. Sequencing was performed on FFPE minimally invasive lung adenocarcinoma tissue. As DNA, the CDR3 is TGTGCCAGTAGTCCCCGGGACAGGGGAGCGTTGGCGGAGACCCAGTACTTC. Its translation: CASSPRDRGALAETQYF.